The entry below gives a single T cell receptor beta chain sequence along with its context. The sample comes from a study of CD8 T cells in Susac syndrome. Trimming stripped 4 bases from V and 0 bases from J, with 12 bases between. The CDR3 is made up of 16 amino acids. Looked up from germline, CDR1 is SNHLY and CDR2 is FYNNEI. Reverse transcription of roughly 0.45 to 1 ug RNA was carried out with random hexamers. The immunoSEQ assay covered 54 Vbeta and 13 Jbeta segments for CDR3. TCRdb reprocessed the immunoSEQ multiplex PCR reads via MiXCR and lists one record per CDR3 protein. The table has 130,000 to 150,000 distinct CDR3 sequences, less than 95% seen once.

This TCR derives from a human donor in good health. V gene TRBV2 combines with J gene TRBJ1-4; TRBD1 is a possible D gene (5 bases). Sequenced: CD4+ T cells from PBMCs. The DNA for the CDR3 is TGTGCCAGCAGTGGGGTTGACAGTGCAACTAATGAAAAACTGTTTTTT. It codes for CASSGVDSATNEKLFF.